The sequence of this TCR beta chain was determined in a study of CD8+ T cells in alopecia areata. Study-wide results and limits: Researchers report lesional scalp, most notably alopecia totalis/universalis, outstripped normal scalp in clonality.

Stated treatment: oral pan-JAK inhibitor, 5-10 mg twice daily. Germline V gene sequence: CDR1 SGHRS, CDR2 YFSETQ. The junction had 8 bases not matched to a gene; V was cut back by 2 bases and J by 2 bases. This CDR3 has 16 amino acids. RNA was extracted and reverse transcribed into cDNA as the sequencing template. The table came from immunoSEQ multiplex PCR; TCRdb's copy has only in-frame clones and leaves some out. This table has about 210,000 clones, approximately 67% appearing once. A word on this clone: As yet, its antigen is unknown.

The J gene is TRBJ1-2, the V gene TRBV5-1; TRBD1 aligns across 8 bases. This TCR derives from a human donor with alopecia areata. The sequencing here drew on CD4+ T cells sorted from blood, taken around week 42, from a patient treated with tofacitinib. The chain's CDR3 is CASSFGTGEDNYGYTF. CDR3 DNA: TGCGCCAGCAGCTTCGGGACAGGAGAAGACAACTATGGCTACACCTTC.